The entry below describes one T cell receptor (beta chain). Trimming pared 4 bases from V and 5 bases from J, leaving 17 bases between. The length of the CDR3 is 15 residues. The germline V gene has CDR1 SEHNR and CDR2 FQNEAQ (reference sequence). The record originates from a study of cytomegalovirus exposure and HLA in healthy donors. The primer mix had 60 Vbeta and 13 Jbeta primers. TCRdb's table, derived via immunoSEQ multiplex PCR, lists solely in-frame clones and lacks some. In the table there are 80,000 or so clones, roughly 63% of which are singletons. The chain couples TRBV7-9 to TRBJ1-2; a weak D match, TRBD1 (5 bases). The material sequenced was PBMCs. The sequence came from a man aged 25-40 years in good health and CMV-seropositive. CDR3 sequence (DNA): TGTGCCAGCAGCTCTACCGACGGGGGTGTGTATGGCTACACCTTC. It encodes CASSSTDGGVYGYTF. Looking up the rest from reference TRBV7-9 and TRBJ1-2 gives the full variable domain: DTGVSQNPRHKITKRGQNVTFRCDPISEHNRLYWYRQTLGQGPEFLTYFQNEAQLEKSRLLSDRFSAERPKGSFSTLEIQRTEQGDSAMYLCASSSTDGGVYGYTFGSGTRLTVV.